This record looks at one T cell receptor beta chain sequence and its context. The data belong to a study of blood T cell repertoires in COVID-19. Sequencing was performed with immunoSEQ multiplex PCR; in TCRdb, only in-frame clones are kept and a portion is missing. The data show under 80,000 clones, with roughly 86% seen just once and more than 14% held by the top ten. The sequence derives from a human donor in a cohort sampled during active COVID-19. Sequenced: peripheral blood.

In nucleotides, the CDR3 is TGTGCCTGGAGCCTAGCAGTCAATCAGCCCCAGCATTTT. The encoded protein is CAWSLAVNQPQHF. The gene calls are TRBV30 and TRBJ1-5; D unresolved. Germline CDR1 reads GTSNPN; CDR2 reads SVGIG (reference sequence). V was trimmed by 3 bases and J by 3 bases, leaving 9 bases between them. CDR3 size: 13 residues.